This T cell receptor beta chain was identified during a study of cytomegalovirus exposure and HLA in healthy donors. Broader study findings: Using the classifier, cytomegalovirus status was reportedly diagnosed with high specificity and sensitivity. In the 120 validation repertoires, just under 95% of cluster scores exceeded 0, per a later analysis. Three of the chains that were CMV-associated were confirmed in vitro to be specific for CMV antigens. The authors listed 164 TCR beta chains as cytomegalovirus-associated.

There are 15 residues in the CDR3. The V and J ends lost 1 base and 8 bases, in that order; junction bases with no gene match: 5. Germline CDR1 and CDR2: SGHVS and FQNEAQ. This clone was recorded once. Its antigen remains unknown. Generated by immunoSEQ multiplex PCR, the TCRdb table keeps only in-frame clones and is missing some. This table has around 300,000 clones, 65% to 90% appearing once. Sequenced: PBMCs. J is TRBJ2-1 and V is TRBV7-8; 10 nucleotides line up with TRBD2. The clonotype originates from a woman younger than 30 in good health and CMV-seronegative. As DNA, the CDR3 is TGTGCCAGCAGCTTAGATGGGACTAGCGATTATGAGCAGTTCTTC. Translation gives CASSLDGTSDYEQFF.